This TCR beta chain was found in a study of shared clonotypes between healthy human individuals. Germline assignment: CDR1 SGHDT and CDR2 YYEEEE. Trimming removed 7 bases at V and 1 base at J, with 11 bases between. The CDR3 loop spans 13 amino acids. The protocol was immunoSEQ multiplex PCR, while the TCRdb copy is restricted to in-frame clones and leaves out a portion. The sample consists of about 1.5 million clones, roughly 96% of them appearing once. The genes are TRBV5-6 and TRBJ1-2; no definite D call. The sample consisted of naive CD4+ T cells sorted from blood. Documented subset: CD45RA+ positively selected. The clonotype comes from a man aged 25-40 years in good health. This CDR3 reads CASGNVGNYGYTF. In nucleotides, the CDR3 is TGTGCCAGCGGCAACGTTGGTAACTATGGCTACACCTTC.